The 23 T cell receptor beta chains below come from one sample, sequenced in a study of T cell repertoires in cytomegalovirus infection. Antigens of these TCRs are unknown. TCRdb used MiXCR to reprocess the reads, holding one entry per CDR3 protein. The sample includes about 400,000 distinct CDR3 sequences, about a third of them seen just once. The sequences come from cultured PBMCs, collected from culture after CMV antigen stimulation. These receptors were obtained from a human donor in good health (CMV status not recorded). Some clones in this sample may be carry-over from other donors' samples.

The chain uses TRBV6-2 or TRBV6-3 and TRBJ2-1; perhaps TRBD2 as D (6 bases). Germline-derived CDR1 and CDR2 are MNHEY and SVGEGT. The length of the CDR3 is 11 residues. The V gene lost 4 bases and the J gene lost 8 bases, with 6 bases spanning the gap. In DNA, the CDR3 is TGTGCCAGCAGTTGGGGGGATGAGCAGTTCTTC. Residues: CASSWGDEQFF.

This chain joins TRBV20-1 and TRBJ1-6; 9 nucleotides line up with TRBD1. The V segment lost 5 bases and the J segment 7 bases; nucleotides outside the gene matches: 3. CDR3 length: 13 residues. From germline, CDR1 is DFQATT and CDR2 SNEGSKA (reference sequence). The CDR3 coding sequence is TGCAGTGCTCCCGGACAGGGGAATTCACCCCTCCACTTT. Its protein product is CSAPGQGNSPLHF.

This clonotype was observed many times. This rearrangement joins TRBV7-2 to TRBJ1-5; possibly TRBD1 for D (5 bases). The CDR3 consists of 14 residues. Trimming took off 5 bases at V and 5 bases at J, with 13 bases between the two ends. Germline CDR1 and CDR2: SGHTA and FQGNSA. CDR3 residues: CASSDPAGDQPQHF. The CDR3, as DNA: TGTGCCAGCAGCGACCCGGCGGGGGATCAGCCCCAGCATTTT.

This clonotype was detected ten times or more. The gene calls are TRBV7-9 and TRBJ2-3; 9 positions agree with TRBD1. Germline-derived CDR1 and CDR2 are SEHNR and FQNEAQ (reference sequence). V lost 1 base, J lost 5 bases, and 4 bases stayed unmatched. The CDR3 totals 15 residues. CDR3 protein: CASSLDRGREDTQYF. The CDR3, as DNA: TGTGCCAGCAGCTTAGACAGGGGGCGTGAAGATACGCAGTATTTT.

Many counts were recorded for this clonotype. The chain recombines TRBV5-8 with TRBJ1-5, with 8 bases lining up with TRBD1. Trimming took 2 bases from V and 2 from J; bases not matched to a gene: 9. The CDR3 runs 17 residues. The germline V gene encodes CDR1 SGHTS and CDR2 YDEGEE. The CDR3 reads CASSLYTGGGGNQPQHF. The CDR3 region has the DNA TGTGCCAGCAGCTTATACACAGGGGGGGGCGGCAATCAGCCCCAGCATTTT.

V usage is TRBV28 and J usage is TRBJ1-4; tentative D call: TRBD1 (5 bases). V dropped 3 bases and J dropped 8 bases, with 13 bases sitting between them. CDR3 length: 14 residues. CDR1 and CDR2 from the germline V gene are MDHEN and SYDVKM. The CDR3 reads CASSFLGAGEKLFF. The CDR3 region has the DNA TGTGCCAGCAGTTTCCTTGGGGCGGGCGAAAAACTGTTTTTT.

The chain uses TRBV7-2 and TRBJ2-2; D ambiguous. This CDR3 region has 15 residues. Germline V CDR1 and CDR2: SGHTA, FQGNSA. Trimming took 6 bases from V and 0 from J, leaving 11 bases between them. DNA for the CDR3: TGTGCCAGCAGTAAGGGTAGACCGAACACCGGGGAGCTGTTTTTT. Translation gives CASSKGRPNTGELFF.

This clonotype turned up a few times. V is TRBV19 and J is TRBJ2-7, with 8 nucleotides matching TRBD1. Germline CDR1 and CDR2: LNHDA and SQIVND (reference sequence). Germline trimming cut 5 bases from V and 6 bases from J; bases unmatched to any gene: 3. The CDR3 runs to 12 residues. CDR3: CASSGQGSEQYF. The CDR3 coding sequence is TGTGCCAGTAGTGGACAGGGTTCCGAGCAGTACTTC.

The J gene is TRBJ1-3, the V gene TRBV7-2; D is uncertain. The CDR3 runs 17 residues. CDR1 is SGHTA, CDR2 FQGNSA, per germline. V was shortened by 6 bases and J by 2 bases, with 20 bases between the two germline ends. CDR3 in amino acids: CASSQNGGFLPGNTIYF. The CDR3 DNA sequence: TGTGCCAGCAGTCAAAACGGCGGATTCTTACCTGGAAACACCATATATTTT.

This clonotype was seen once. J is TRBJ2-6 and V is TRBV9; D remains ambiguous. The V end was cut by 4 bases, the J end by 4 bases, with 9 bases between. CDR3 length equals 14 residues. Germline V lookup: CDR1 SGDLS, CDR2 YYNGEE. In nucleotides, the CDR3 is TGTGCCAGCAGCCCCCCTCTCGGGGCCAACGTCCTGACTTTC. Its translation is CASSPPLGANVLTF.

The chain carries TRBV19 and TRBJ1-2; 9 bases agree with TRBD1. CDR1 and CDR2 from the germline V gene are LNHDA and SQIVND (reference sequence). Unmatched junction bases numbered 7, after V lost 7 bases and J lost 7 bases. The CDR3 sequence is 13 residues long. CDR3 coding DNA: TGTGCCAGTACCCGGACAGGGGCCGGTGGCTACACCTTC. Protein product: CASTRTGAGGYTF.

The chain carries TRBV5-3 and TRBJ2-7, with D perhaps TRBD2 (7 bases). TRBV5-3 has ORF status, its function being uncertain. V dropped 8 bases and J dropped 0 bases, with 18 bases sitting between them. The CDR3 is made up of 15 amino acids. The CDR3 nucleotides are TGTGCCAGCAGCCTCCGGCGGGGGCCCTCCTACGAGCAGTACGTC. Amino acid sequence: CASSLRRGPSYEQYV.

This clonotype was counted only a few times. The genes are TRBV4-1 and TRBJ2-6; D possibly corresponds to TRBD2 (6 bases). The V gene's germline CDR1 is MGHRA and CDR2 YSYEKL. The CDR3 has 16 amino acids. The V end was cut by 0 bases, the J end by 2 bases, with 8 bases between. CDR3 protein: CASSQEPGAGANVLTF. The CDR3 DNA reads as TGCGCCAGCAGCCAAGAGCCGGGGGCTGGGGCCAACGTCCTGACTTTC.

V usage is TRBV6-6 and J usage is TRBJ1-2; TRBD1 might be the D (6 bases). Trimming took off 0 bases at V and 8 bases at J, with 16 bases between the two ends. Germline CDR1 and CDR2: MNHNY and SVGAGI (reference sequence). The CDR3 runs to 15 residues. CDR3 in amino acids: CASSYSGHLKDGYTF. For the CDR3, the DNA is TGTGCCAGCAGTTACTCGGGACATCTTAAGGACGGCTACACCTTC.

The chain uses TRBV7-2 and TRBJ1-1; D is unclear. The V gene's germline CDR1 is SGHTA and CDR2 FQGNSA. The CDR3 is 13 amino acids. Trimming stripped 4 bases from V and 1 base from J, with 7 bases between. The CDR3 nucleotides read TGTGCCAGCAGCTGGCGGACGAACACTGAAGCTTTCTTT. Amino acid sequence: CASSWRTNTEAFF.

The V and J genes are TRBV28 and TRBJ1-5; TRBD1 agrees at 12 bases. The CDR3 extends over 17 amino acids. After removal of 6 bases from V and 4 bases from J, the junction contained 10 bases not matched to a gene. The V gene's germline CDR1 is MDHEN and CDR2 SYDVKM. CDR3 in DNA: TGTGCCAGCAGACGTCCGGGACAGGGGGCTAGGAATCAGCCCCAGCATTTT. Amino acid sequence: CASRRPGQGARNQPQHF.

This clonotype was observed a handful of times. The CDR3 DNA is TGTGCCAGCAGCTTAGTAAACAGGGAGGGACAGAAACTGTTTTTT. Translated, it gives CASSLVNREGQKLFF. The V and J genes are TRBV7-8 and TRBJ1-4, with TRBD1 identical over 7 bases. This CDR3 spans 15 amino acids. Per the germline V gene, CDR1 is SGHVS and CDR2 is FQNEAQ. V was clipped by 1 base and J by 11 bases; unmatched bases: 10. Full variable domain (outside the CDR3, taken from reference TRBV7-8 and TRBJ1-4): GAGVSQSPRYKVAKRGQDVALRCDPISGHVSLFWYQQALGQGPEFLTYFQNEAQLDKSGLPSDRFFAERPEGSVSTLKIQRTQQEDSAVYLCASSLVNREGQKLFFGSGTQLSVL.

This chain connects TRBV9 to TRBJ1-3; tentatively, D is TRBD1 (5 bases). Germline CDR1 and CDR2: SGDLS and YYNGEE. CDR3 size: 16 residues. The V end was cut by 0 bases, the J end by 0 bases, with 10 bases between. CDR3 nucleotide sequence: TGTGCCAGCAGCGTAGGGGGACGGAACTCTGGAAACACCATATATTTT. As protein: CASSVGGRNSGNTIYF. The full variable domain, rest sourced from reference TRBV9 and TRBJ1-3, is DSGVTQTPKHLITATGQRVTLRCSPRSGDLSVYWYQQSLDQGLQFLIQYYNGEERAKGNILERFSAQQFPDLHSELNLSSLELGDSALYFCASSVGGRNSGNTIYFGEGSWLTVV.

This clonotype was seen many times. This chain joins TRBV11-3 and TRBJ2-2; 11 positions agree with TRBD1. V shed 5 bases, J shed 6 bases, and the junction held 11 bases outside the gene matches. The germline V gene has CDR1 SGHNT and CDR2 YENEEA. The length of the CDR3 is 17 residues. CDR3 in DNA: TGTGCCAGCAGCCCCCATTCCGGGACAGGGGGTTCCGGGGAGCTGTTTTTT. Its translation is CASSPHSGTGGSGELFF.

The chain links TRBV19 to TRBJ2-3, with TRBD2 matching 9 bases. Per the germline V gene, CDR1 is LNHDA and CDR2 is SQIVND (reference sequence). CDR3 length: 18 residues. Trimming took 5 bases from V and 2 from J; bases not matched to a gene: 14. CDR3 loop: CASSPQSRTSANTDTQYF. In nucleotides, the CDR3 is TGTGCCAGTAGTCCTCAAAGTCGGACTAGCGCTAACACAGATACGCAGTATTTT.

V usage is TRBV14 and J usage is TRBJ1-1; D remains ambiguous. This CDR3 is 15 amino acids long. The germline V and J ends were trimmed by 4 bases and 0 bases, with 12 bases remaining between them. Germline V lookup: CDR1 SGHDN, CDR2 FVKESK. The CDR3 loop is CASSLAIRVNTEAFF. In DNA form, the CDR3 reads TGTGCCAGCAGCCTAGCAATCCGGGTGAACACTGAAGCTTTCTTT.

This chain connects TRBV5-6 to TRBJ2-1; TRBD2 matches at 11 bases. J lost 8 bases, V lost 1 base, and 8 bases had no gene match. This CDR3 comprises 16 residues. CDR1 is SGHDT, CDR2 YYEEEE, per germline. CDR3 bases: TGTGCCAGCAGCTTGTCGCTAGCGGGAGGTCTCTATGAGCAGTTCTTC. Translating gives CASSLSLAGGLYEQFF.

This clonotype was observed a handful of times. This rearrangement joins TRBV4-3 to TRBJ2-2; D not resolved. The CDR3 consists of 14 residues. CDR1 and CDR2 from the germline V gene are LGHNA and YSLEER. V lost 2 bases and J lost 13, with 17 bases in between. The CDR3 spells CASSQRNGDDRLFF. DNA of the CDR3: TGCGCCAGCAGCCAACGGAACGGCGATGATCGGCTGTTTTTT.